The subject of this entry is one TCR beta chain. The target antigen is unknown. The data are from a study of T cell responses to AZD1222 COVID-19 vaccine. Findings and caveats of the study: The donor cohort was predominantly white British with a female majority, and clonal diversity may have been underestimated. Close to half of spike-specific TCRs reportedly recognize unmutated variant regions. Two AZD1222 administrations were followed by greater Spike-specific TCR breadth and depth.

Assay: immunoSEQ multiplex PCR; the TCRdb copy retains only in-frame clones and omits some. The sample consists of around 19,000 clones, over 85% of them appearing once. From germline, CDR1 is KGHSH and CDR2 LQKENI. The CDR3 totals 12 residues. Trimming took 0 bases from V and 4 from J, leaving 4 bases between them. The gene calls are TRBV18 and TRBJ2-7; the D is unclear. The TCR comes from an adult who received the AZD1222 COVID-19 vaccine. The source material was peripheral blood, sampled 28 days after the second AZD1222 dose. The CDR3 here is CASSPPGYEQYF. In DNA form, the CDR3 reads TGTGCCAGCTCACCACCGGGATACGAGCAGTACTTC.